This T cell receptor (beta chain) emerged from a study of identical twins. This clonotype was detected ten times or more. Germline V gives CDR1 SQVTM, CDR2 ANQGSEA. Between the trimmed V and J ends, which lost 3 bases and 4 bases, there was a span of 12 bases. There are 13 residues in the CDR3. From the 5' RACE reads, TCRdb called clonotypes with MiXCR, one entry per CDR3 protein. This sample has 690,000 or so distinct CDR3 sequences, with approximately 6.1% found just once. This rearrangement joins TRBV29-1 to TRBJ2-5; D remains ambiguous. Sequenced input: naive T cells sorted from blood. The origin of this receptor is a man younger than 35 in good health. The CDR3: CSVEPHARETQYF. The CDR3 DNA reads TGCAGCGTTGAGCCCCACGCCCGAGAGACCCAGTACTTC.